The present entry profiles one T cell receptor (beta chain) with its context. No antigen is known for it. This CDR3 is 13 amino acids long. CDR1 is KGHSH, CDR2 LQKENI, per germline. V was clipped by 5 bases and J by 3 bases; unmatched bases: 3. This entry belongs to a study of cytomegalovirus exposure and HLA in healthy donors. Study results and limitations: Later analysis demonstrated an association between a missense DCLRE1C variant and TCR beta V- and J-gene trimming. Across HLA loci, a later analysis found differing TCR association rates, with DRB1 most and HLA-C fewest.

PCR primers comprised 60 Vbeta and 13 Jbeta primers. Produced via immunoSEQ multiplex PCR; TCRdb's table is partial and in-frame only. The sample has nearly 110,000 clones; around 72% are singletons. Sequencing was done on a sample of PBMCs. V gene TRBV18 combines with J gene TRBJ1-2; TRBD1 matches at 7 bases. This TCR was sampled from a woman in her 40s in good health and CMV-seropositive. The CDR3 loop reads CASSAGTDYGYTF. The CDR3 region has the DNA TGTGCCAGCTCAGCCGGGACAGACTATGGCTACACCTTC.